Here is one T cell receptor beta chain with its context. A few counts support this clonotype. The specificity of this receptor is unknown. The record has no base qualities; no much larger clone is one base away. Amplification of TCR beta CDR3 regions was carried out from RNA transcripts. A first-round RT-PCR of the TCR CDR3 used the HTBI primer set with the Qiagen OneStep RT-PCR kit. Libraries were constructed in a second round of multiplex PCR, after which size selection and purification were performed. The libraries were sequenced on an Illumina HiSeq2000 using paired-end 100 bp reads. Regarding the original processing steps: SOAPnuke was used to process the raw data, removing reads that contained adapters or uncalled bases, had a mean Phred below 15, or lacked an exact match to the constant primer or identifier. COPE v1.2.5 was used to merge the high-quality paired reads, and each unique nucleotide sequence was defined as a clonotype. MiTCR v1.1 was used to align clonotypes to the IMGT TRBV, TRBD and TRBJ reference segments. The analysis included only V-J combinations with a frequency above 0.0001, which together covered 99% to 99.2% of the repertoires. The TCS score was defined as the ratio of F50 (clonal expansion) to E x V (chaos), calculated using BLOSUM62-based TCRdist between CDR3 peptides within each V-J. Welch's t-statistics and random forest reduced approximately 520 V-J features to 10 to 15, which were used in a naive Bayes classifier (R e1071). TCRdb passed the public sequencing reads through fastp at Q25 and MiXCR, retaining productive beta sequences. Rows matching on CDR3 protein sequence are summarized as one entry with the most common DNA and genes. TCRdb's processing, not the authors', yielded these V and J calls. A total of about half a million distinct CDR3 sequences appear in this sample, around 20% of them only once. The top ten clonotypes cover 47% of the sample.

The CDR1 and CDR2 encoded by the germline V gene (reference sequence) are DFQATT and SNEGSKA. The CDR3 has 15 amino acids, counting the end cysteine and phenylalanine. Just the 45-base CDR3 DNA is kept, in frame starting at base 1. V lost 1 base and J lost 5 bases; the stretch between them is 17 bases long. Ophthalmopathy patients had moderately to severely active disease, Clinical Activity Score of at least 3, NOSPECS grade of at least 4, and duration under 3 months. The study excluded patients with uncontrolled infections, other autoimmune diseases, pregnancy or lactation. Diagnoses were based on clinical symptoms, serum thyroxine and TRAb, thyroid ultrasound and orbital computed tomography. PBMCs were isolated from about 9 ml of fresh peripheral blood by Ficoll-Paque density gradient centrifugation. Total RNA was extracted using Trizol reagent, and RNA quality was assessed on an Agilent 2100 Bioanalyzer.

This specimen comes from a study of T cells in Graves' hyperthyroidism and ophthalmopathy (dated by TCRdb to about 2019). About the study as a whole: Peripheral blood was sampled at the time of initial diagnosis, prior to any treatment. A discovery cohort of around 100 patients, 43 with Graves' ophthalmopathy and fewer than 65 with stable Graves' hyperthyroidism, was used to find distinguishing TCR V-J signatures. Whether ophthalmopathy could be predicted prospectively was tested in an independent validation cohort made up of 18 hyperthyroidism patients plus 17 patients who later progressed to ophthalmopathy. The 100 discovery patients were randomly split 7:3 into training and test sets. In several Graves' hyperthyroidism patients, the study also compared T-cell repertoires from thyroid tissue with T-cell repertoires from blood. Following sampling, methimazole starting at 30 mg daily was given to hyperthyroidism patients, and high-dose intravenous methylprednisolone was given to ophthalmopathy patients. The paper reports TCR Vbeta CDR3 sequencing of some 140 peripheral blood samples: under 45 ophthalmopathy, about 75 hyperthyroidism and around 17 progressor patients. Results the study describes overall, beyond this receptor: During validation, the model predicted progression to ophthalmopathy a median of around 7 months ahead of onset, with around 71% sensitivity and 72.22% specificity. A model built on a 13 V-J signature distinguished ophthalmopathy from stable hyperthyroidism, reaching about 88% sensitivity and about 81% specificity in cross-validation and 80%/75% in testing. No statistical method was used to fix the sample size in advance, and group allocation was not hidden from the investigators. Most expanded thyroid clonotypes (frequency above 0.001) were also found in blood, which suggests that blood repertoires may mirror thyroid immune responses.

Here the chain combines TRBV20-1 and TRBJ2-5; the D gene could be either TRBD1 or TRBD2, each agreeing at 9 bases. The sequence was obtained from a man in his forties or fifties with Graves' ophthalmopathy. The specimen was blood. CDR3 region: CSARGLAGTGETQYF. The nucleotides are TGCAGTGCTAGAGGTCTAGCGGGGACAGGGGAGACCCAGTACTTC.